This TCR beta chain is from a study of T-cell memory formation after mild COVID-19. Study-wide background: TCR clusters were mostly confined to one donor each. Broader study findings: Contracting clones from day 15 to 85 showed balanced CD4/CD8; later expanders favored CD4+. Pre-infection memory held some responding clones, suggesting pre-existing cross-reactive T cells responded. For contracting clones, CD4+ ones sat mainly in CM and EM, CD8+ in EMRA.

To note about this clonotype: No antigen is known for it.

From the 5' RACE reads, TCRdb called clonotypes with MiXCR, one entry per CDR3 protein. In the table there are under 700,000 distinct CDR3 sequences, roughly 20% of which are singletons. The germline V gene encodes CDR1 MNHEY and CDR2 SVGEGT. V trimming: 8 bases; J trimming: 2 bases; junction bases outside the gene matches: 11. The CDR3 is 16 amino acids. The specimen sequenced was PBMCs or a T cell subset sorted from them (not recorded which). This TCR came from an adult woman who had mild COVID-19 (a few samples of this study predate the infection). Cell type and time point are not known. The rearrangement links TRBV6-2 or TRBV6-3 to TRBJ2-3, with 9 bases fitting TRBD2. The CDR3 DNA follows: TGTGCCAGCTTTACTCGACTAGCGGATTTCACAGATACGCAGTATTTT. Protein sequence: CASFTRLADFTDTQYF.